This T cell receptor beta chain was found in a study of T cell repertoires in cytomegalovirus infection. V was pared by 0 bases and J by 2 bases, with 6 bases of the junction left unmatched. The CDR3 consists of 17 residues. The germline V gene encodes CDR1 SGHNT and CDR2 YYREEE (reference sequence). This clonotype was seen a handful of times. TCRdb reanalysed the reads using MiXCR and keeps one entry per CDR3 protein. Here the sample spans 250,000 to 300,000 distinct CDR3 sequences, 25% being singletons. The clonotype comes from a human donor in good health (CMV status not recorded). Some clones in this sample may be carry-over from other donors' samples. The chain is built from TRBV5-4 and TRBJ2-1, with 9 bases that match TRBD2. The sequenced sample consisted of PBMCs. CDR3 residues: CASSLGASGNAYNEQFF. CDR3 sequence (DNA): TGTGCCAGCAGCTTGGGGGCTAGCGGGAACGCCTACAATGAGCAGTTCTTC.